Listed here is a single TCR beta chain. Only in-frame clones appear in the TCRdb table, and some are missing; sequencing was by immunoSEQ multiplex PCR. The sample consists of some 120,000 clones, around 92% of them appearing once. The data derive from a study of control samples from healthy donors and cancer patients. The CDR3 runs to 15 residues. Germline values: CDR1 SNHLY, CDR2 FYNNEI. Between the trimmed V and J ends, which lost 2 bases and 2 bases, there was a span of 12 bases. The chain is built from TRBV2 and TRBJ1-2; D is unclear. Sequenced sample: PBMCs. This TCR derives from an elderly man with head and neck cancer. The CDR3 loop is CASSEYRSSNYGYTF. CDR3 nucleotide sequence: TGTGCCAGCAGTGAATATCGGTCGTCCAACTATGGCTACACCTTC.